One and the same sample provided the 12 T cell receptor beta chains below, sequenced in a study of vaccination effects on CD4 cells after COVID-19. Having been cultured for about ten days, the cells underwent CD4+ T cell isolation. These receptors lack a known antigen. Measured with immunoSEQ multiplex PCR; TCRdb has only the in-frame clones, and not every one. The repertoire has roughly 34,000 clones, approximately 70% of them found once; the top ten carry about 3.8%. The sequenced sample was CD4+ T cells from PBMCs cultured without peptide, obtained before COVID-19 vaccination. These receptors were obtained from a human donor who received a COVID-19 vaccine.

The chain has TRBV7-9 and TRBJ2-2, with D unresolved. CDR1 and CDR2 from the germline V gene are SEHNR and FQNEAQ (reference sequence). V was cut by 0 bases and J by 4 bases, with 12 bases left in between. The CDR3 has 16 residues. CDR3 residues: CASSLALIYTTGELFF. The CDR3 DNA sequence: TGTGCCAGCAGCTTAGCGCTAATATATACCACCGGGGAGCTGTTTTTT.

This chain joins TRBV12-3 or TRBV12-4 and TRBJ2-7; D unclear. Trimming removed 5 bases from V and 7 bases from J, with 9 bases in between. The length of the CDR3 is 11 residues. DNA of the CDR3: TGTGCCAGCAGTAGAATCGGTGAGCAGTACTTC. This codes for CASSRIGEQYF.

In this sample, this clone turned up a few times. The chain has TRBV5-1 and TRBJ2-1, with 8 bases lining up with TRBD1. The J segment lost 6 bases and the V segment lost 1 base, leaving 6 bases of the junction unmatched. This CDR3 is built from 15 residues. Looked up from germline, CDR1 is SGHRS and CDR2 is YFSETQ. CDR3 nucleotides: TGCGCCAGCAGCTTGAGACTAGACAGGGGCAATGAGCAGTTCTTC. Translation: CASSLRLDRGNEQFF.

V and J are TRBV5-1 and TRBJ1-5; 8 nucleotides line up with TRBD1. Germline CDR1 reads SGHRS; CDR2 reads YFSETQ. CDR3 size: 15 residues. The V gene end was trimmed by 5 bases and the J gene end by 0 bases; junction bases not matched to a gene: 4. CDR3 protein: CASRPGTGSNQPQHF. The DNA for the CDR3 is TGCGCCAGCAGGCCGGGGACAGGTAGCAATCAGCCCCAGCATTTT.

The gene calls are TRBV11-3 and TRBJ2-1; TRBD1 aligns across 7 bases. From germline, CDR1 is SGHNT and CDR2 YENEEA. Trimming took 5 bases from V and 8 from J; bases not matched to a gene: 6. This CDR3 contains 13 residues. CDR3 protein: CASSQTGAYEQFF. DNA for the CDR3: TGTGCCAGCAGCCAAACAGGGGCTTATGAGCAGTTCTTC.

This chain joins TRBV20-1 and TRBJ2-7, with TRBD2 matching 7 bases. V lost 5 bases, J lost 4 bases, and 2 bases stayed unmatched. The CDR3 totals 11 residues. Germline assignment: CDR1 DFQATT and CDR2 SNEGSKA (reference sequence). The DNA for the CDR3 is TGCAGTGCTGTTAGCGGGTACGAGCAGTACTTC. This encodes CSAVSGYEQYF.

The rearrangement uses TRBV6-6 and TRBJ2-3; D is unclear. In germline, CDR1 is MNHNY, CDR2 SVGAGI (reference sequence). The CDR3 sequence is 15 residues long. The ends were cut back, 0 bases at V and 2 bases at J, with 9 bases in the middle. CDR3 protein: CASSYSSTNTDTQYF. CDR3 nucleotide sequence: TGTGCCAGCAGTTACTCGAGTACAAACACAGATACGCAGTATTTT.

The rearrangement uses TRBV7-2 and TRBJ2-7, with 11 bases aligning to TRBD2. V lost 5 bases, J lost 2 bases, and 5 bases stayed unmatched. The CDR3 has 15 residues. Germline-derived CDR1 and CDR2 are SGHTA and FQGNSA. The DNA for the CDR3 is TGTGCCAGCAGCCCCGGACTAGCGGGTGCCTACGAGCAGTACTTC. This gives the protein CASSPGLAGAYEQYF.

The chain joins TRBV4-1 to TRBJ1-2; D gene ambiguous. V lost 0 bases to trimming and J lost 8 bases, with 10 bases between them. The CDR3 sequence is 13 residues long. Germline CDR1 MGHRA, CDR2 YSYEKL. The CDR3 loop reads CASSQELRSGYTF. CDR3 DNA: TGCGCCAGCAGCCAAGAGCTCAGGAGCGGCTACACCTTC.

The V and J genes are TRBV19 and TRBJ1-4; D might be TRBD1 (5 bases). The germline CDR1 and CDR2 sequences are LNHDA and SQIVND (reference sequence). Trimming removed 2 bases at V and 6 bases at J, with 13 bases between. The CDR3 extends over 15 amino acids. DNA of the CDR3: TGTGCCAGTAGTATAAGCGGACATACTTATGAAAAACTGTTTTTT. It translates to CASSISGHTYEKLFF. The full variable domain, its missing parts supplied by reference TRBV19 and TRBJ1-4, is DGGITQSPKYLFRKEGQNVTLSCEQNLNHDAMYWYRQDPGQGLRLIYYSQIVNDFQKGDIAEGYSVSREKKESFPLTVTSAQKNPTAFYLCASSISGHTYEKLFFGSGTQLSVL.

This clone has only a few counts. The chain uses TRBV6-6 and TRBJ1-1, with 7 bases that match TRBD1. The length of the CDR3 is 15 residues. The V gene's germline CDR1 is MNHNY and CDR2 SVGAGI (reference sequence). The J segment lost 4 bases and the V segment lost 5 bases, leaving 10 bases of the junction unmatched. CDR3 sequence: CASSRPRGEGTEAFF. CDR3 DNA sequence: TGTGCCAGCAGTCGACCCAGGGGGGAAGGCACTGAAGCTTTCTTT.

CDR3 sequence: CASRRLRGVTDTQYF. Written as DNA, the CDR3 is TGTGCCTCCCGTCGACTCCGGGGCGTGACAGATACGCAGTATTTT. This chain joins TRBV30 and TRBJ2-3, with D perhaps being TRBD1 or TRBD2 (5 bases each). The CDR3 sequence is 15 residues long. Germline V gene sequence: CDR1 GTSNPN, CDR2 SVGIG (reference sequence). Trimming stripped 7 bases from V and 3 bases from J, with 20 bases between.